The 31 T cell receptor beta chains presented below share a single source sample, sequenced in a study of blood T cell repertoires in COVID-19. Sequencing was performed with immunoSEQ multiplex PCR; in TCRdb, only in-frame clones are kept and a portion is missing. Seen here are some 490,000 clones, approximately 86% observed once, and the top ten hold just over 8%. Sequencing input: PBMCs or T cells enriched from blood (not recorded which). Receptors originate from a woman in her fifties or sixties who had recovered from COVID-19.

This rearrangement joins TRBV20-1 to TRBJ2-3; the D is unclear. The V gene lost 4 bases and the J gene lost 3 bases, with 5 bases spanning the gap. From germline, CDR1 is DFQATT and CDR2 SNEGSKA (reference sequence). This CDR3 is built from 11 residues. DNA for the CDR3: TGCAGTGCTACTATAACAGATACGCAGTATTTT. Translated: CSATITDTQYF.

The chain employs TRBV29-1 and TRBJ2-1, with D perhaps TRBD1 (6 bases). Germline loops: CDR1 SQVTM, CDR2 ANQGSEA. This CDR3 comprises 11 residues. V lost 7 bases and J 7 bases, leaving 11 bases between the germline ends. The CDR3 nucleotides are TGCAGCGCCGGACAGAGGAATGAGCAGTTCTTC. Translated, it gives CSAGQRNEQFF.

Turning to this clone: The germline gene is not matched at one end of the junction; a read error may be the cause. This rearrangement joins TRBV24-1 to TRBJ1-1; 7 bases match TRBD1. Germline-derived CDR1 and CDR2 are KGHDR and SFDVKD. The CDR3 consists of 15 residues. DNA for the CDR3: TGTGCCACCAGTGACCCCCGGGACAGCCCGCAACGGGTGGTCTTT. It codes for CATSDPRDSPQRVVF.

The chain links TRBV2 to TRBJ1-4, with D perhaps TRBD1 (5 bases). The V and J ends lost 10 bases and 7 bases respectively, with 19 bases between them. Per the germline V gene, CDR1 is SNHLY and CDR2 is FYNNEI. This CDR3 is built from 14 residues. CDR3 nucleotides: TGTGCCACGATCGGTCCGATAAGGGGTGAAAAACTGTTTTTT. Its translation: CATIGPIRGEKLFF.

The chain has TRBV5-1 and TRBJ2-2, with TRBD2 matching 10 bases. The CDR3 is made up of 16 amino acids. From germline, CDR1 is SGHRS and CDR2 YFSETQ. Trimming took 0 bases from V and 6 from J; bases not matched to a gene: 5. CDR3: CASSLEASGGPGELFF. The CDR3 DNA reads as TGCGCCAGCAGCTTGGAGGCTAGCGGGGGCCCCGGGGAGCTGTTTTTT.

The J gene is TRBJ2-2, the V gene TRBV20-1; TRBD1 matches 9 bases. V shed 3 bases and J 6 bases; nucleotides not matched to a gene: 8. Germline V gene data show CDR1 as DFQATT and CDR2 as SNEGSKA (reference sequence). There are 15 residues in the CDR3. DNA of the CDR3: TGCAGTGCTAGTGGTCGGACAGGGGCGGCCGGGGAGCTGTTTTTT. Translated: CSASGRTGAAGELFF.

The V gene is TRBV29-1, the J gene TRBJ2-5; 10 positions agree with TRBD2. This CDR3 comprises 13 residues. CDR1 is SQVTM, CDR2 ANQGSEA, per germline. The trim removed 7 bases at V and 4 bases at J, leaving 6 bases unmatched. For the CDR3, the DNA is TGCAGCGGAACCGGGACTAGCGCAGAGACCCAGTACTTC. Protein sequence: CSGTGTSAETQYF.

Only one count was recorded for this clone. The rearrangement links TRBV6-5 to TRBJ1-2; maybe TRBD1 (5 bases). CDR1 and CDR2 (germline): MNHEY, SVGAGI. Trimming shortened V by 7 bases and J by 1 base, and 16 bases separated the two germline ends. This CDR3 is 15 amino acids long. CDR3 nucleotide sequence: TGTGCCAGCACCCCGGGCGGGGGGTATAACTATGGCTACACCTTC. Protein: CASTPGGGYNYGYTF.

The chain joins TRBV6-5 to TRBJ1-4, with 8 bases fitting TRBD1. The CDR3 has 14 amino acids. Looked up from germline, CDR1 is MNHEY and CDR2 is SVGAGI. With V trimmed by 8 bases and J by 4 bases, 6 bases remained unmatched. For the CDR3, the DNA is TGTGCCAGCTCAACAGGGGGGCTTAATGAAAAACTGTTTTTT. Its translation is CASSTGGLNEKLFF.

The V gene is TRBV24-1, the J gene TRBJ2-2; D is unresolved. Germline CDR1 and CDR2: KGHDR and SFDVKD. V gave up 1 base and J gave up 1 base, with 12 bases separating them. The CDR3 spans 17 residues. The CDR3 sequence is CATSDFRDSRNTGELFF. CDR3 DNA: TGTGCCACCAGTGATTTTAGAGACTCCCGGAACACCGGGGAGCTGTTTTTT.

CDR3 loop: CASARDSTATNYGYTF. CDR3 bases: TGTGCCAGCGCCCGGGACAGCACTGCTACTAACTATGGCTACACCTTC. The rearrangement uses TRBV5-4 and TRBJ1-2; TRBD1 matches at 7 bases. CDR1 and CDR2 (germline): SGHNT, YYREEE (reference sequence). This CDR3 has 16 amino acids. Losses at the gene ends were 7 bases for V and 0 bases for J; bases not matched to a gene: 12.

The chain combines TRBV11-3 with TRBJ2-7, with a weak D call TRBD2 (6 bases). The ends were cut back, 4 bases at V and 2 bases at J, with 15 bases in the middle. Germline V gene sequence: CDR1 SGHNT, CDR2 YENEEA. The CDR3 runs to 15 residues. In DNA form, the CDR3 reads TGTGCCAGCAGCTACCTAGTGGGGGGAGCCTACGAGCAGTACTTC. Amino acid sequence: CASSYLVGGAYEQYF.

The genes are TRBV24-1 and TRBJ1-2; possible D gene TRBD1, 6 bases. Germline CDR1 reads KGHDR; CDR2 reads SFDVKD. V gave up 4 bases and J gave up 4 bases, with 12 bases separating them. This CDR3 has 14 amino acids. For the CDR3, the DNA is TGTGCCACCAGTGACCAGGGGATCGGCTATGGCTACACCTTC. Residues: CATSDQGIGYGYTF.

This chain uses TRBV6-5 with TRBJ2-7; 10 nucleotides match TRBD2. Germline V CDR1 and CDR2: MNHEY, SVGAGI. Trimming took 0 bases from V and 3 from J; bases not matched to a gene: 5. The CDR3 extends over 16 amino acids. The CDR3 coding sequence is TGTGCCAGCAGTTACTCGGTTAGCGGGGGGTTCTACGAGCAGTACTTC. It is translated as CASSYSVSGGFYEQYF.

As concerns this clone: Other DNA sequences in the sample encode the same CDR3. The chain has TRBV9 and TRBJ2-2; D might be TRBD1 (5 bases). The CDR3 contains 13 residues. Germline V gene data show CDR1 as SGDLS and CDR2 as YYNGEE. The V end was cut by 1 base, the J end by 5 bases, with 6 bases between. The CDR3 DNA is TGTGCCAGCAGCGTAACAGGTACCGGGGAGCTGTTTTTT. Protein product: CASSVTGTGELFF.

This clone appeared once. The chain has TRBV2 and TRBJ1-5, with D possibly being TRBD1 (5 bases). The V end was cut by 5 bases, the J end by 10 bases, with 9 bases between. Germline CDR1 and CDR2: SNHLY and FYNNEI. The CDR3 covers 11 residues. The CDR3 region is CASSPGQPQHF. CDR3 nucleotides: TGTGCCAGCAGTCCAGGGCAACCCCAGCATTTT.

The gene calls are TRBV18 and TRBJ2-7, with D perhaps TRBD2 (6 bases). Trimming removed 1 base from V and 2 bases from J, with 15 bases in between. There are 16 residues in the CDR3. Germline V gives CDR1 KGHSH, CDR2 LQKENI. The CDR3 loop reads CASSPLSGQGTYEQYF. CDR3 in DNA: TGTGCCAGCTCACCACTAAGCGGGCAAGGAACCTACGAGCAGTACTTC.

The genes are TRBV24-1 and TRBJ2-1, with a tentative D call TRBD2 (5 bases). Trimming shortened V by 3 bases and J by 0 bases, and 11 bases separated the two germline ends. There are 16 residues in the CDR3. Germline assignment: CDR1 KGHDR and CDR2 SFDVKD. This chain's CDR3 is CATSDPRGFSYNEQFF. CDR3 DNA sequence: TGTGCCACCAGTGATCCTCGAGGGTTCTCCTACAATGAGCAGTTCTTC.

J is TRBJ1-6 and V is TRBV7-9; 10 nucleotides align to TRBD1. Germline CDR1 and CDR2: SEHNR and FQNEAQ (reference sequence). The length of the CDR3 is 17 residues. Trimming took 2 bases from V and 10 from J; bases not matched to a gene: 11. CDR3 nucleotides: TGTGCCAGCAGCTTACGTGAACTTGGGACAGGGGAATCACCCCTCCACTTT. Translating it yields CASSLRELGTGESPLHF.

This rearrangement joins TRBV24-1 to TRBJ1-2; 10 nucleotides line up with TRBD1. The junction had 9 bases not matched to a gene; V was cut back by 2 bases and J by 4 bases. CDR3 length: 17 residues. CDR1 and CDR2 (germline): KGHDR, SFDVKD. CDR3 protein: CATSDSDPGQGPYGYTF. CDR3 in DNA: TGTGCCACCAGTGATTCCGATCCGGGACAGGGGCCCTATGGCTACACCTTC.

The V call is TRBV15, the J call TRBJ2-1, with TRBD2 matching 8 bases. The germline V gene has CDR1 LNHNV and CDR2 YYDKDF (reference sequence). CDR3 length equals 14 residues. V gave up 1 base and J gave up 6 bases; unmatched junction bases: 2. The CDR3 loop is CATSRAGGGNEQFF. CDR3 bases: TGTGCCACCAGCAGAGCGGGGGGGGGCAATGAGCAGTTCTTC.

J is TRBJ1-5 and V is TRBV12-5, with TRBD1 matching over 7 bases. Germline CDR1 is LGHNT and CDR2 is FRNRAP. Unmatched junction bases numbered 8, after V lost 5 bases and J lost 1 base. The CDR3 spans 16 residues. The CDR3 here is CASGPHSTGSNQPQHF. Here the CDR3 DNA reads TGTGCTAGTGGTCCCCACTCGACAGGGAGCAATCAGCCCCAGCATTTT.

This clone has a handful of counts. Additional DNA sequences in this sample encode the identical CDR3. The chain couples TRBV24-1 to TRBJ1-2; a weak D match, TRBD1 (6 bases). The V gene's germline CDR1 is KGHDR and CDR2 SFDVKD. This CDR3 contains 13 residues. Trimming cost V 3 bases and J 4 bases, with 8 bases left between them. CDR3 amino acids: CATSDQGFYGYTF. The CDR3 DNA is TGTGCCACCAGTGATCAGGGGTTCTATGGCTACACCTTC.

This clone has only a few counts. The rearrangement uses TRBV30 and TRBJ1-5, with D unresolved. Per the germline V gene, CDR1 is GTSNPN and CDR2 is SVGIG (reference sequence). This CDR3 comprises 14 residues. The V end lost 5 bases, the J end lost 2 bases, and 13 bases lay between the germline ends. The CDR3 sequence is CAWGTSVGNQPQHF. In nucleotides, the CDR3 is TGTGCCTGGGGTACGAGCGTCGGCAATCAGCCCCAGCATTTT. Filled out from reference TRBV30 and TRBJ1-5, the complete variable domain reads SQTIHQWPATLVQPVGSPLSLECTVEGTSNPNLYWYRQAAGRGLQLLFYSVGIGQISSEVPQNLSASRPQDRQFILSSKKLLLSDSGFYLCAWGTSVGNQPQHFGDGTRLSIL.

On this clone itself: One junction end disagrees with the germline gene, perhaps due to a read error. The J gene is TRBJ1-6, the V gene TRBV6-6; no clear D. The CDR3 runs to 16 residues. Germline lookup yields CDR1 MNHNY and CDR2 SVGAGI (reference sequence). The CDR3 DNA reads as TGTGCCATCAGTGGACTCCTAAACTCCTATAATTCACCCCTCCACTTT. This gives the protein CAISGLLNSYNSPLHF.

This clone was seen just once. Written as DNA, the CDR3 is TGTGCCAGCAGCCCCCTCCGGGACACCTACAATGAGCAGTTCTTC. Protein: CASSPLRDTYNEQFF. The V and J genes are TRBV7-9 and TRBJ2-1; D may be TRBD1 (6 bases). Germline-derived CDR1 and CDR2 are SEHNR and FQNEAQ (reference sequence). The CDR3 is 15 residues long. V was shortened by 5 bases and J by 2 bases, with 13 bases between the two germline ends. Using reference TRBV7-9 and TRBJ2-1 for the parts outside the CDR3, the full variable domain is DTGVSQNPRHKITKRGQNVTFRCDPISEHNRLYWYRQTLGQGPEFLTYFQNEAQLEKSRLLSDRFSAERPKGSFSTLEIQRTEQGDSAMYLCASSPLRDTYNEQFFGPGTRLTVL.

This rearrangement joins TRBV11-2 to TRBJ2-2, with TRBD1 matching 7 bases. CDR1 is SGHAT, CDR2 FQNNGV, per germline. The V and J ends lost 5 bases and 2 bases, in that order; junction bases with no gene match: 8. The CDR3 loop spans 16 amino acids. The CDR3 loop is CASSSYRGPNTGELFF. In DNA, the CDR3 is TGTGCCAGCAGCAGCTACAGGGGCCCAAACACCGGGGAGCTGTTTTTT.

A single count supports this clone. The chain has TRBV5-6 and TRBJ2-2; D is undetermined. CDR1 SGHDT and CDR2 YYEEEE come from the germline V gene. V was shortened by 0 bases and J by 9 bases, with 6 bases between the two germline ends. This CDR3 comprises 12 residues. The CDR3 DNA reads TGTGCCAGCAGCTTGGGGCCCCGGGAGCTGTTTTTT. Its translation is CASSLGPRELFF.

The CDR3 region has the DNA TGTGCCAGTAGCCTGGGACAGGGAAGGACTGAAGCTTTCTTT. It specifies CASSLGQGRTEAFF. The chain joins TRBV19 to TRBJ1-1; 9 nucleotides match TRBD1. V dropped 6 bases and J dropped 5; count of bases not matched to a gene: 7. The length of the CDR3 is 14 residues. Germline V lookup: CDR1 LNHDA, CDR2 SQIVND (reference sequence).

The V gene is TRBV7-9, the J gene TRBJ1-2; TRBD1 is a possible D gene (5 bases). Germline CDR1 reads SEHNR; CDR2 reads FQNEAQ (reference sequence). The CDR3 is 13 amino acids. The ends were cut back, 4 bases at V and 6 bases at J, with 12 bases in the middle. The CDR3 sequence is CASSSGGVHGYTF. The CDR3 DNA sequence: TGTGCCAGCAGCTCCGGGGGGGTTCATGGCTACACCTTC.

This clone occurred once. DNA for the CDR3: TGTGCCACCGGGACAGGCCGTCGTTACGGGGAGCTGTTTTTT. It specifies CATGTGRRYGELFF. The chain employs TRBV24-1 and TRBJ2-2; TRBD1 aligns across 8 bases. Germline lookup yields CDR1 KGHDR and CDR2 SFDVKD. The CDR3 has 14 residues. V lost 9 bases and J lost 7; bases outside the gene matches: 9.